Following are 13 T cell receptor beta chains from one sample sequenced in a study of shared clonotypes between healthy human individuals. Only in-frame clones appear in the TCRdb table, and some are missing; sequencing was by immunoSEQ multiplex PCR. The sample records about 820,000 clones, around 92% being singletons. The naive CD8 subset, CD45RO-negative cells positively selected for CCR7, excluded terminally differentiated effector memory CD45RA+ cells. Input material: naive CD8+ T cells sorted from blood. Receptors originate from a young man in good health.

This rearrangement joins TRBV5-5 to TRBJ2-5; D uncertain. Looked up from germline, CDR1 is SGHKS and CDR2 is YYEKEE (reference sequence). The CDR3 runs to 12 residues. Between the trimmed V and J ends, which lost 6 bases and 7 bases, there was a span of 13 bases. The CDR3 is CASTPRFGTQYF. The CDR3 coding sequence is TGTGCCAGCACACCTCGTTTCGGGACCCAGTACTTC.

The chain combines TRBV7-2 with TRBJ2-7, with a weak D call TRBD2 (7 bases). The V and J ends lost 1 base and 1 base respectively, with 11 bases between them. The CDR3 covers 15 residues. From germline, CDR1 is SGHTA and CDR2 FQGNSA. CDR3 nucleotide sequence: TGTGCCAGCAGCTTAGGGGCGGGGGCGTCCTACGAGCAGTACTTC. Translated: CASSLGAGASYEQYF.

The gene calls are TRBV5-1 and TRBJ2-7, with D perhaps matching TRBD1 (6 bases). Trimming removed 6 bases from V and 6 bases from J, with 22 bases in between. The CDR3 covers 15 residues. Germline V gene data show CDR1 as SGHRS and CDR2 as YFSETQ. CDR3: CASNSRGGVVGEQYF. CDR3 DNA sequence: TGCGCCAGCAACTCACGAGGGGGTGTGGTCGGCGAGCAGTACTTC.

This sequence joins TRBV7-9 and TRBJ2-1, with 8 bases lining up with TRBD1. CDR1 is SEHNR, CDR2 FQNEAQ, per germline (reference sequence). The CDR3 runs 17 residues. J lost 5 bases, V lost 4 bases, and 13 bases had no gene match. This chain's CDR3 is CASSSSRGRDVNNEQFF. CDR3 DNA sequence: TGTGCCAGCAGCTCGTCCAGGGGGCGCGACGTAAACAATGAGCAGTTCTTC. Supplemented by reference TRBV7-9 and TRBJ2-1, the full variable domain reads DTGVSQNPRHKITKRGQNVTFRCDPISEHNRLYWYRQTLGQGPEFLTYFQNEAQLEKSRLLSDRFSAERPKGSFSTLEIQRTEQGDSAMYLCASSSSRGRDVNNEQFFGPGTRLTVL.

This clone was counted only a few times. The chain has TRBV4-2 and TRBJ2-2; no firm D call. The V end lost 4 bases, the J end lost 3 bases, and 3 bases lay between the germline ends. Germline V gene lookup returns CDR1 LGHNA and CDR2 YNFKEQ. CDR3 length: 12 residues. This CDR3 reads CASSPHTGELFF. The CDR3, as DNA: TGTGCCAGCAGCCCGCACACCGGGGAGCTGTTTTTT.

This clone appeared a single time. The gene calls are TRBV29-1 and TRBJ2-5, with 13 nucleotides matching TRBD2. The CDR3 loop spans 15 amino acids. V lost 7 bases to trimming and J lost 5 bases; unmatched junction nucleotides: 10. Germline lookup yields CDR1 SQVTM and CDR2 ANQGSEA. The CDR3 sequence: CSAILAGGPGETQYF. CDR3 bases: TGCAGCGCCATACTAGCGGGAGGGCCTGGGGAGACCCAGTACTTC.

The gene calls are TRBV25-1 and TRBJ2-5; D not certain. Trimming left V 1 base short and J 4 bases short, with 1 base between. There are 11 residues in the CDR3. Germline V gene lookup returns CDR1 MGHDK and CDR2 SYGVNS. CDR3 DNA sequence: TGTGCCAGCAGTGAATTAGAGACCCAGTACTTC. Protein: CASSELETQYF.

The chain employs TRBV7-9 and TRBJ2-1, with TRBD2 as a possible D gene (6 bases). The V and J ends lost 0 bases and 9 bases respectively, with 15 bases between them. Germline-derived CDR1 and CDR2 are SEHNR and FQNEAQ (reference sequence). The CDR3 covers 15 residues. CDR3 in amino acids: CASSLAAGTYFEQFF. The CDR3 nucleotides read TGTGCCAGCAGCTTAGCGGCGGGAACCTACTTTGAGCAGTTCTTC.

The chain has TRBV4-1 and TRBJ2-3; TRBD2 agrees at 12 bases. The germline V gene encodes CDR1 MGHRA and CDR2 YSYEKL. CDR3 length: 17 amino acids. J was trimmed by 4 bases and V by 4 bases; bases with no gene match: 9. DNA for the CDR3: TGCGCCAGCAGCCCCTGGACTAGCGGGGAGGGGTCAGATACGCAGTATTTT. Translating it yields CASSPWTSGEGSDTQYF.

This chain connects TRBV28 to TRBJ1-1, with a possible D match to TRBD1 (5 bases). Germline V CDR1 and CDR2: MDHEN, SYDVKM. CDR3 length: 13 amino acids. With 10 bases removed from V and 1 base from J, the gap between germline ends came to 13 bases. CDR3 region: CATEGWGNTEAFF. The CDR3 coding sequence is TGTGCCACAGAGGGGTGGGGGAACACTGAAGCTTTCTTT.

CDR3 bases: TGCGCCAGCAGCGACAGGGGAGTCGGAGAGACCCAGTACTTC. Translating gives CASSDRGVGETQYF. The genes are TRBV5-1 and TRBJ2-5; 8 bases align to TRBD1. This CDR3 has 14 residues. Germline assignment: CDR1 SGHRS and CDR2 YFSETQ. The V and J ends lost 4 bases and 4 bases, in that order; junction bases with no gene match: 6.

This clone was recorded once. The chain uses TRBV7-9 and TRBJ2-7; D is ambiguous. V was trimmed by 5 bases and J by 2 bases, leaving 10 bases between them. The CDR3 contains 13 residues. CDR1 is SEHNR, CDR2 FQNEAQ, per germline (reference sequence). CDR3 coding DNA: TGTGCCAGCAGCCCAGTTAGTGCCTACGAGCAGTACTTC. Amino acids: CASSPVSAYEQYF.

The rearrangement uses TRBV4-2 and TRBJ2-7, with 7 bases fitting TRBD2. Germline-derived CDR1 and CDR2 are LGHNA and YNFKEQ. Trimming cost V 0 bases and J 0 bases; bases outside gene matches: 11. CDR3 length: 18 residues. For the CDR3, the DNA is TGTGCCAGCAGCCAAGAAAGAACGCTAGCGGCAGTCTCCTACGAGCAGTACTTC. Its translation: CASSQERTLAAVSYEQYF.